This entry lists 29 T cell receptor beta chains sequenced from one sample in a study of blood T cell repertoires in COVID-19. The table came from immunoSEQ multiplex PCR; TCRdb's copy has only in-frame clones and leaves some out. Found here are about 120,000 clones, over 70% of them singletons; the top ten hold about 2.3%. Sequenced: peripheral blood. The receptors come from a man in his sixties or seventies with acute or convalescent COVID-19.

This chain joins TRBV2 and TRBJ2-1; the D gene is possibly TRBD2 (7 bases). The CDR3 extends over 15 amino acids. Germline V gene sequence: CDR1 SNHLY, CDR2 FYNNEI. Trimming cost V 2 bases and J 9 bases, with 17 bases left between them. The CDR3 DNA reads TGTGCCAGCAGTGAAATTGGCGGGGGCCGGCGTGAGCAGTTCTTC. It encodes CASSEIGGGRREQFF.

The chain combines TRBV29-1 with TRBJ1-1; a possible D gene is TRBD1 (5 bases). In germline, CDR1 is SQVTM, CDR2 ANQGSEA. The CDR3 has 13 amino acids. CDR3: CLYRGRAETEAFF. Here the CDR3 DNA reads TGCCTCTACCGGGGGAGGGCTGAAACTGAAGCTTTCTTT.

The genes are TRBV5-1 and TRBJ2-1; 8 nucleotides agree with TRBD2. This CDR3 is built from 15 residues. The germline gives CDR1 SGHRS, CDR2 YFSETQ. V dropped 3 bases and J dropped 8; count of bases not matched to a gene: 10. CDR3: CASSYSAGGVYEQFF. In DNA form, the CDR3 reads TGCGCCAGCAGCTACTCGGCGGGGGGAGTCTATGAGCAGTTCTTC.

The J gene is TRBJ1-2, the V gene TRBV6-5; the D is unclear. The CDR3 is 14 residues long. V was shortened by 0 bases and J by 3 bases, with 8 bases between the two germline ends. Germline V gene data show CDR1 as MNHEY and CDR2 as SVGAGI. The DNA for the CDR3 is TGTGCCAGCAGTTACTCAGAACAGTACTATGGCTACACCTTC. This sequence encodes CASSYSEQYYGYTF.

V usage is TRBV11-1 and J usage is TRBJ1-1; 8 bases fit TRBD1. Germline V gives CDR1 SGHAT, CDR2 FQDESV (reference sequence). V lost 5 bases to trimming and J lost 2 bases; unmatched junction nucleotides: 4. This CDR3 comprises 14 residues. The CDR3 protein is CASSPDRGNTEAFF. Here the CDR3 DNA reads TGTGCCAGCAGCCCAGACAGGGGTAACACTGAAGCTTTCTTT.

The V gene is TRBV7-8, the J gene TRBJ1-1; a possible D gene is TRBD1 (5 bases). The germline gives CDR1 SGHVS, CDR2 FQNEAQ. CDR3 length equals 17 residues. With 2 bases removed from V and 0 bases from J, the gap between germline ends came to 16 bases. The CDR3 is CASSLIWGLSMNTEAFF. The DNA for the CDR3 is TGTGCCAGCAGCTTAATCTGGGGACTGTCCATGAACACTGAAGCTTTCTTT.

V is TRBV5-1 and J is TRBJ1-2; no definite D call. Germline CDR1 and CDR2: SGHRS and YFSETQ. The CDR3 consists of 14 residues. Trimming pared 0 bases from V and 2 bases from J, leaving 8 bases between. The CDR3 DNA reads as TGCGCCAGCAGCTTGGTGTCGGAGAACTATGGCTACACCTTC. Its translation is CASSLVSENYGYTF.

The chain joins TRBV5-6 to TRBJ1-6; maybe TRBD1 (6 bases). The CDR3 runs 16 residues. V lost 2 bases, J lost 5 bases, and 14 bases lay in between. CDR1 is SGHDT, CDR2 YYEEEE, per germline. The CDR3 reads CASSFPTGQDNSPLHF. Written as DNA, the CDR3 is TGTGCCAGCAGCTTTCCTACAGGGCAGGATAATTCACCCCTCCACTTT.

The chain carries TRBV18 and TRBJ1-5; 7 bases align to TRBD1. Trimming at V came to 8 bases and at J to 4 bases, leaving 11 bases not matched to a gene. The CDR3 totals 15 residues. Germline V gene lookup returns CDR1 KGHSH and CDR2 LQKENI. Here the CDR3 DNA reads TGTGCCAGCACCTTGGGCAGGGGGAGAAATCAGCCCCAGCATTTT. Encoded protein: CASTLGRGRNQPQHF. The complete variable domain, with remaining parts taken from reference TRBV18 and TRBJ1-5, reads NAGVMQNPRHLVRRRGQEARLRCSPMKGHSHVYWYRQLPEEGLKFMVYLQKENIIDESGMPKERFSAEFPKEGPSILRIQQVVRGDSAAYFCASTLGRGRNQPQHFGDGTRLSIL.

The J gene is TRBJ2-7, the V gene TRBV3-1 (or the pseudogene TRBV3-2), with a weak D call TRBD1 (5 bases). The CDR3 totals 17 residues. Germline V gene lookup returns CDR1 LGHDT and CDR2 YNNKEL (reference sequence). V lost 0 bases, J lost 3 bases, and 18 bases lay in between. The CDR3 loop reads CASSQDPSDTTYYEQYF. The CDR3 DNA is TGTGCCAGCAGCCAAGATCCCTCGGACACAACTTACTACGAGCAGTACTTC.

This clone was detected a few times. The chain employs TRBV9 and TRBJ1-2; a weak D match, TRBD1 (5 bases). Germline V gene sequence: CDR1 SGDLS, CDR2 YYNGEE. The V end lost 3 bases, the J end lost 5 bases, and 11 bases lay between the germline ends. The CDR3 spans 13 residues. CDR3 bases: TGTGCCAGCAGCGGGTCTAGGGGTTATGGCTACACCTTC. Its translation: CASSGSRGYGYTF.

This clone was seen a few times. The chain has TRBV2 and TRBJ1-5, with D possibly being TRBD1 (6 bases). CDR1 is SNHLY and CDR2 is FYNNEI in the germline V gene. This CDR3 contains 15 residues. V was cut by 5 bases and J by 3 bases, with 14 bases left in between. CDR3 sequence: CASSPDRLDNQPQHF. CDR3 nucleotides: TGTGCCAGCAGTCCCGACAGGCTAGACAATCAGCCCCAGCATTTT.

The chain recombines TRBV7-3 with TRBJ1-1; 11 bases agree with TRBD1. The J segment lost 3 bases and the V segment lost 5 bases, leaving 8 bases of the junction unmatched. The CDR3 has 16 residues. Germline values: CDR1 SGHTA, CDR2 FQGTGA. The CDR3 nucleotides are TGTGCCAGCAGCCCGAGGACAGGGGGCATCGACACTGAAGCTTTCTTT. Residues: CASSPRTGGIDTEAFF.

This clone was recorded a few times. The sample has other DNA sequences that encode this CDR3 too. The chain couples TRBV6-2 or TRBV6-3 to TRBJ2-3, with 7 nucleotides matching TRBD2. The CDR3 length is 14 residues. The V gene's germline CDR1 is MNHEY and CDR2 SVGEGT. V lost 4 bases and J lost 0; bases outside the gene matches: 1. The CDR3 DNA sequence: TGTGCCAGCAGTTTGGGGGGGAGCACAGATACGCAGTATTTT. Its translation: CASSLGGSTDTQYF.

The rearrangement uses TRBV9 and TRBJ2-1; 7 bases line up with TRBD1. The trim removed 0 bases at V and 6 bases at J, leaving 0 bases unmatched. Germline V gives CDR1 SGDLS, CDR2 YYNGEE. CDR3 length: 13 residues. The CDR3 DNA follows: TGTGCCAGCAGCGTAGGACAGGGCAATGAGCAGTTCTTC. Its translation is CASSVGQGNEQFF. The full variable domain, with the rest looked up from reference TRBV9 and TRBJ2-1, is DSGVTQTPKHLITATGQRVTLRCSPRSGDLSVYWYQQSLDQGLQFLIQYYNGEERAKGNILERFSAQQFPDLHSELNLSSLELGDSALYFCASSVGQGNEQFFGPGTRLTVL.

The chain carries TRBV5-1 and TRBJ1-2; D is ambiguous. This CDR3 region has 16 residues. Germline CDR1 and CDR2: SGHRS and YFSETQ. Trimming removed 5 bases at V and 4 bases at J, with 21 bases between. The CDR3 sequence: CASSAGMGTSFYGYTF. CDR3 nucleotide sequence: TGCGCCAGCAGTGCCGGGATGGGCACCAGCTTCTATGGCTACACCTTC.

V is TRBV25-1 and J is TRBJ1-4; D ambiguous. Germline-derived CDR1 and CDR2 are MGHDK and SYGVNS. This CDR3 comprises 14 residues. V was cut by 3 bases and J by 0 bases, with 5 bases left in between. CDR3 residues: CASSDTTTNEKLFF. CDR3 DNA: TGTGCCAGCAGTGATACAACAACTAATGAAAAACTGTTTTTT.

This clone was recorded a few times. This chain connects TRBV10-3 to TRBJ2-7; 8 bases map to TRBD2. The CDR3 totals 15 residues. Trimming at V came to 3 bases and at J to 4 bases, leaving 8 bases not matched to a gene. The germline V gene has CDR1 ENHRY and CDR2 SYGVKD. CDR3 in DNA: TGTGCCATCAGTGACCCGGGACTAGTAAAGTACGAGCAGTACTTC. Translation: CAISDPGLVKYEQYF.

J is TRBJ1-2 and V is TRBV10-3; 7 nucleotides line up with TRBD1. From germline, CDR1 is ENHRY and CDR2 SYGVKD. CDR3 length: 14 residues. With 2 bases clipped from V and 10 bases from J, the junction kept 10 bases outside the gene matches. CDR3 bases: TGTGCCATCAGTGAGATCACAGGGGCCCTCCTCTACACCTTC. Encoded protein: CAISEITGALLYTF.

The CDR3 DNA is TGCGCCAGCAGTCAAGGCCGCCGGGAACATTGTTCACCCCTCCACTTT. Translated: CASSQGRREHCSPLHF. The chain joins TRBV23-1 to TRBJ1-6; D not resolved. TRBV23-1 is flagged as an ORF with uncertain function. With 2 bases removed from V and 9 bases from J, the gap between germline ends came to 17 bases. The CDR3 is 16 residues long.

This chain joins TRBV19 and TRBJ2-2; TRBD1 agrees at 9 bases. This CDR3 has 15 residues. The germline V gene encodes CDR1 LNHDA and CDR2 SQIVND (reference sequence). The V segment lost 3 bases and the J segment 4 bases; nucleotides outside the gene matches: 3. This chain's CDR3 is CASSIRQGVTGELFF. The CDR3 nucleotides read TGTGCCAGTAGTATTCGACAGGGGGTCACCGGGGAGCTGTTTTTT.

In DNA, the CDR3 is TGTGCCAGCAGCGTAGACAGGTACCATAGCAATCAGCCCCAGCATTTT. Translation gives CASSVDRYHSNQPQHF. This chain uses TRBV9 with TRBJ1-5; tentatively, D is TRBD1 (5 bases). With 0 bases removed from V and 0 bases from J, the gap between germline ends came to 10 bases. The length of the CDR3 is 16 residues. Germline V gene sequence: CDR1 SGDLS, CDR2 YYNGEE.

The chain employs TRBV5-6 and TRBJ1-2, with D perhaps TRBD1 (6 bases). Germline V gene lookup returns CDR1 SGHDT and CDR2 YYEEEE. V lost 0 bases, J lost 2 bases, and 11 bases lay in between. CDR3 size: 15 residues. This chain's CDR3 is CASSLGGHVNYGYTF. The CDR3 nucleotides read TGTGCCAGCAGCTTGGGGGGACACGTCAACTATGGCTACACCTTC.

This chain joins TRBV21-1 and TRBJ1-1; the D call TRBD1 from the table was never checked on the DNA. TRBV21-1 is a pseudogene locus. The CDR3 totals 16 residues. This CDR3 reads CASSKRTGGVNTEAFF. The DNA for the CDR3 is TGTGCCAGCAGCAAGAGGACAGGGGGAGTGAACACTGAAGCTTTCTTT.

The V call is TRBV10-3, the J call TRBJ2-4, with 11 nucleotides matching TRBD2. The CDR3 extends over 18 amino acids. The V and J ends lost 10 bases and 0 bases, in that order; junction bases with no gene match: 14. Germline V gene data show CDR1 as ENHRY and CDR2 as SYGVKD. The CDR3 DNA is TGTGCCACATCGCCGGGACTAGCGGTAGATCTAGCCAAAAACATTCAGTACTTC. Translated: CATSPGLAVDLAKNIQYF.

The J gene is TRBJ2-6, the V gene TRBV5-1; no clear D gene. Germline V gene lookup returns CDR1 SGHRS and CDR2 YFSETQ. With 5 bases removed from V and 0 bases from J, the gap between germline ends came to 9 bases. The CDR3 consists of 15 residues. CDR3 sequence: CASRGASSGANVLTF. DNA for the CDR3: TGCGCCAGCAGGGGCGCCAGCTCTGGGGCCAACGTCCTGACTTTC. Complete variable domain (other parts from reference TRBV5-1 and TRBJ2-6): KAGVTQTPRYLIKTRGQQVTLSCSPISGHRSVSWYQQTPGQGLQFLFEYFSETQRNKGNFPGRFSGRQFSNSRSEMNVSTLELGDSALYLCASRGASSGANVLTFGAGSRLTVL.

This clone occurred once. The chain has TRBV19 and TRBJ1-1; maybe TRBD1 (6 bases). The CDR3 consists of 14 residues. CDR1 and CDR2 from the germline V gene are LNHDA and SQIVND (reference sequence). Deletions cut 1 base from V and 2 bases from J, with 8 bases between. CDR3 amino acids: CASSIVGGNTEAFF. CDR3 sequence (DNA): TGTGCCAGTAGTATAGTAGGGGGAAACACTGAAGCTTTCTTT.

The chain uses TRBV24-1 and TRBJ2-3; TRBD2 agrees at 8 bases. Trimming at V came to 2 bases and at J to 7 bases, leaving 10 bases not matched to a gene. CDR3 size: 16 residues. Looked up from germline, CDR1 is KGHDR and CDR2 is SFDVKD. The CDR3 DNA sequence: TGTGCCACCAGTGATTCTCCCCCCCGGGGGGGATATACGCAGTATTTT. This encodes CATSDSPPRGGYTQYF.

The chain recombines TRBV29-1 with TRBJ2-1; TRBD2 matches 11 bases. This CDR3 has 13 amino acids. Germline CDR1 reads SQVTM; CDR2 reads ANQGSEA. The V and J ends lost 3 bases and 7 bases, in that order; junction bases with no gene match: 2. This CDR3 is CSVEGLAVNEQFF. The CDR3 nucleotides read TGCAGCGTTGAGGGACTAGCGGTAAATGAGCAGTTCTTC.